These 28 T cell receptor beta chains were all obtained from the same sample, sequenced in a study of a mutant IDH1 vaccine in newly diagnosed glioma. Data came from immunoSEQ multiplex PCR; TCRdb stores just in-frame clones and leaves some out. Of 30,000 to 40,000 clones in the sample, 75% to 95% are singletons; the top ten hold about 5%. This sample's time point: week 47, end of study. Each vaccine dose was 300 ug of mutant IDH1 20-mer peptide, with topical imiquimod. What these receptors recognize is not known. This material consisted of PBMCs, taken from a glioma patient whose treatment included an IDH1 peptide vaccine. The receptors shown here come from a woman between 35 and 50 years old with glioma.

This rearrangement joins TRBV10-3 to TRBJ2-7, with D perhaps TRBD2 (6 bases). Germline assignment: CDR1 ENHRY and CDR2 SYGVKD. CDR3 size: 13 residues. The V end lost 4 bases, the J end lost 3 bases, and 10 bases lay between the germline ends. The CDR3 is CAISGETSYEQYF. The CDR3 DNA follows: TGTGCCATCAGTGGAGAGACTAGCTACGAGCAGTACTTC.

The chain has TRBV2 and TRBJ2-4; 7 nucleotides agree with TRBD1. After removal of 7 bases from V and 7 bases from J, the junction contained 7 bases not matched to a gene. This CDR3 is built from 13 residues. CDR1 and CDR2 from the germline V gene are SNHLY and FYNNEI. The CDR3 protein is CASNLAGGNIQYF. CDR3 sequence (DNA): TGTGCCAGCAATTTGGCAGGGGGTAACATTCAGTACTTC.

The chain combines TRBV6-1 with TRBJ2-6, with a weak D call TRBD1 (5 bases). Trimming pared 8 bases from V and 2 bases from J, leaving 10 bases between. CDR3 size: 14 residues. From germline, CDR1 is MNHNS and CDR2 SASEGT. The CDR3 is CASSQGAGANVLTF. CDR3 sequence (DNA): TGTGCCAGCTCCCAGGGTGCTGGGGCCAACGTCCTGACTTTC.

This rearrangement joins TRBV7-2 to TRBJ2-3; 12 positions agree with TRBD2. Germline loops: CDR1 SGHTA, CDR2 FQGNSA. The V gene end was trimmed by 1 base and the J gene end by 4 bases; junction bases not matched to a gene: 6. The CDR3 totals 17 residues. This chain's CDR3 is CASSLGASGGAPDTQYF. CDR3 coding DNA: TGTGCCAGCAGCTTAGGGGCTAGCGGGGGGGCTCCAGATACGCAGTATTTT.

The chain carries TRBV6-6 and TRBJ1-1; D not resolved. Deletions cut 3 bases from V and 6 bases from J, with 11 bases between. The CDR3 extends over 13 amino acids. Germline loops: CDR1 MNHNY, CDR2 SVGAGI (reference sequence). This CDR3 is CASSYLGNSEAFF. The CDR3 DNA follows: TGTGCCAGCAGTTATTTAGGTAATTCTGAAGCTTTCTTT.

The chain recombines TRBV4-1 with TRBJ1-2; TRBD1 might be the D (5 bases). This CDR3 spans 15 amino acids. CDR1 and CDR2 from the germline V gene are MGHRA and YSYEKL. The V and J ends lost 3 bases and 6 bases respectively, with 17 bases between them. DNA for the CDR3: TGCGCCAGCAGCCAGCGCTCCGGGGGGAAGGATGGCTACACCTTC. Its protein product is CASSQRSGGKDGYTF.

The CDR3 spells CAIRRNSSGANVLTF. The CDR3 nucleotides are TGTGCCATCAGGAGGAACAGCTCTGGGGCCAACGTCCTGACTTTC. This chain joins TRBV10-3 and TRBJ2-6; D is unresolved. V was trimmed by 6 bases and J by 0 bases, leaving 9 bases between them. CDR1 is ENHRY and CDR2 is SYGVKD in the germline V gene. The CDR3 sequence is 15 residues long.

The V and J genes are TRBV6-1 and TRBJ1-1, with no clear D. CDR3 size: 15 residues. Germline CDR1 is MNHNS and CDR2 is SASEGT. V dropped 0 bases and J dropped 2 bases, with 10 bases sitting between them. The CDR3 reads CASSEARTVNTEAFF. The CDR3 nucleotides read TGTGCCAGCAGTGAAGCCAGGACTGTTAACACTGAAGCTTTCTTT.

The J gene is TRBJ2-1, the V gene TRBV10-3; 10 bases align to TRBD2. CDR1 is ENHRY, CDR2 SYGVKD, per germline. This CDR3 has 15 amino acids. J lost 8 bases, V lost 0 bases, and 4 bases had no gene match. Here the CDR3 reads CAISESSGRTHEQFF. The CDR3 DNA sequence: TGTGCCATCAGTGAGTCTAGCGGGAGGACCCATGAGCAGTTCTTC.

The chain combines TRBV6-5 with TRBJ2-1; D gene ambiguous. The CDR3 covers 11 residues. V lost 6 bases and J 6 bases, leaving 6 bases between the germline ends. Germline CDR1 reads MNHEY; CDR2 reads SVGAGI. CDR3 loop: CASRLRNEQFF. In DNA, the CDR3 is TGTGCCAGCAGACTACGCAATGAGCAGTTCTTC.

The chain couples TRBV2 to TRBJ1-1, with D possibly being TRBD1 (6 bases). There are 17 residues in the CDR3. The germline gives CDR1 SNHLY, CDR2 FYNNEI. The V end lost 3 bases, the J end lost 2 bases, and 19 bases lay between the germline ends. Here the CDR3 reads CASSETGTLNFNTEAFF. The CDR3 DNA sequence: TGTGCCAGCAGTGAGACTGGGACACTTAATTTTAACACTGAAGCTTTCTTT.

The chain employs TRBV4-3 and TRBJ1-1; D possibly corresponds to TRBD1 (6 bases). The CDR3 contains 15 residues. Deletions cut 0 bases from V and 2 bases from J, with 10 bases between. Looked up from germline, CDR1 is LGHNA and CDR2 is YSLEER. CDR3 loop: CASSQDSDSNTEAFF. CDR3 DNA: TGCGCCAGCAGCCAAGATTCGGACAGCAACACTGAAGCTTTCTTT.

This chain links TRBV6-5 with TRBJ1-1; the match to TRBD1 covers 12 bases. Unmatched junction bases numbered 6, after V lost 6 bases and J lost 4 bases. Germline CDR1 is MNHEY and CDR2 is SVGAGI. The CDR3 is 15 residues long. CDR3 residues: CASSRDRGRVTEAFF. The DNA of the CDR3 is TGTGCCAGCAGCAGGGACAGGGGGCGCGTCACTGAAGCTTTCTTT.

Written as DNA, the CDR3 is TGTGCCAGCAGCGGCCCTAAGGGCAGGGACAGCTCTGGGGCCAACGTCCTGACTTTC. It encodes CASSGPKGRDSSGANVLTF. The chain joins TRBV5-4 to TRBJ2-6; 7 positions match TRBD1. This CDR3 is 19 amino acids long. Trimming removed 4 bases from V and 0 bases from J; junction bases left unmatched: 13. CDR1 is SGHNT, CDR2 YYREEE, per germline (reference sequence).

This clone was recorded only once. This chain connects TRBV7-8 to TRBJ1-2; D is unclear. The germline gives CDR1 SGHVS, CDR2 FQNEAQ. Trimming pared 0 bases from V and 6 bases from J, leaving 11 bases between. The CDR3 totals 14 residues. CDR3 region: CASSLAVTANGYTF. For the CDR3, the DNA is TGTGCCAGCAGCTTAGCGGTGACGGCTAATGGCTACACCTTC.

The chain combines TRBV28 with TRBJ1-1; 9 bases line up with TRBD1. After removal of 7 bases from V and 1 base from J, the junction contained 10 bases not matched to a gene. Per germline, CDR1 MDHEN and CDR2 SYDVKM. The CDR3 has 16 residues. CDR3 residues: CASKVRGGQGNTEAFF. The CDR3 bases are TGTGCCAGCAAAGTTAGGGGGGGACAGGGGAACACTGAAGCTTTCTTT.

The chain has TRBV5-6 and TRBJ2-1; the D call may be TRBD1 or TRBD2 (5 bases each). The CDR3 runs to 15 residues. CDR1 and CDR2 (germline): SGHDT, YYEEEE. V lost 1 base and J lost 0, with 8 bases in between. This chain's CDR3 is CASSLLGDSYNEQFF. The CDR3 DNA sequence: TGTGCCAGCAGCTTGTTGGGGGACTCCTACAATGAGCAGTTCTTC.

The J gene is TRBJ1-2, the V gene TRBV4-2; D is ambiguous. V lost 4 bases, J lost 4 bases, and 16 bases lay in between. The CDR3 spans 15 residues. Germline CDR1 LGHNA, CDR2 YNFKEQ. The CDR3 DNA follows: TGTGCCAGCAGCCCAACAAGTGATTCTGGCTATGGCTACACCTTC. Translation: CASSPTSDSGYGYTF.

This clone was found once. The V gene is TRBV5-1, the J gene TRBJ1-1, with D uncertain. V lost 5 bases and J 1 base, leaving 6 bases between the germline ends. The CDR3 has 12 residues. CDR1 and CDR2 from the germline V gene are SGHRS and YFSETQ. This CDR3 reads CASSYSNTEAFF. CDR3 nucleotide sequence: TGCGCCAGCAGTTACTCGAACACTGAAGCTTTCTTT.

The rearrangement uses TRBV7-9 and TRBJ2-1, with 11 bases matching TRBD2. The CDR3 has 17 amino acids. V lost 8 bases, J lost 6 bases, and 15 bases stayed unmatched. Germline V gives CDR1 SEHNR, CDR2 FQNEAQ (reference sequence). The CDR3 loop reads CASPAGTSGLSSNEQFF. As DNA, the CDR3 is TGTGCCAGCCCCGCCGGGACTAGCGGCCTCTCTAGCAATGAGCAGTTCTTC.

This clone was seen once. The rearrangement joins TRBV6-1 to TRBJ1-5, with TRBD1 as a possible D gene (6 bases). The V and J ends lost 11 bases and 4 bases respectively, with 15 bases between them. Germline V CDR1 and CDR2: MNHNS, SASEGT. The CDR3 extends over 13 amino acids. CDR3: CAGHRDSNQPQHF. The DNA of the CDR3 is TGTGCCGGCCACAGGGATTCGAATCAGCCCCAGCATTTT.

The V call is TRBV7-6, the J call TRBJ1-1, with D perhaps TRBD1 (5 bases). Looked up from germline, CDR1 is SGHVS and CDR2 is FNYEAQ. V lost 3 bases to trimming and J lost 8 bases, with 10 bases between them. The CDR3 sequence is 12 residues long. The DNA of the CDR3 is TGTGCCAGCAGCTTGGGACGGGAAGAAGCTTTCTTT. Translation: CASSLGREEAFF.

This clone appeared once. The J gene is TRBJ2-3, the V gene TRBV6-1; D possibly corresponds to TRBD2 (5 bases). Germline lookup yields CDR1 MNHNS and CDR2 SASEGT. The CDR3 is 13 residues long. V gave up 4 bases and J gave up 5 bases, with 10 bases separating them. The CDR3 region is CASSGRGLDTQYF. CDR3 nucleotides: TGTGCCAGCAGTGGCCGAGGGTTAGATACGCAGTATTTT.

This chain connects TRBV29-1 to TRBJ1-4; the D is unclear. Trimming shortened V by 4 bases and J by 8 bases, and 11 bases separated the two germline ends. Germline CDR1 and CDR2: SQVTM and ANQGSEA. The CDR3 consists of 12 residues. The CDR3, as DNA: TGCAGCGTTGGGAGGGATCAAGAAAAACTGTTTTTT. This sequence encodes CSVGRDQEKLFF.

This chain joins TRBV13 and TRBJ2-2; 10 nucleotides align to TRBD2. Germline V gives CDR1 PRHDT, CDR2 FYEKMQ (reference sequence). CDR3 length equals 18 residues. The trim removed 1 base at V and 4 bases at J, leaving 9 bases unmatched. The CDR3 sequence: CASSLDWLAGVGTGELFF. The CDR3 DNA reads TGTGCCAGCAGCTTAGATTGGCTAGCGGGAGTGGGCACCGGGGAGCTGTTTTTT. The full variable domain, rest sourced from reference TRBV13 and TRBJ2-2, is AAGVIQSPRHLIKEKRETATLKCYPIPRHDTVYWYQQGPGQDPQFLISFYEKMQSDKGSIPDRFSAQQFSDYHSELNMSSLELGDSALYFCASSLDWLAGVGTGELFFGEGSRLTVL.

This chain joins TRBV2 and TRBJ1-2, with D uncertain. V was pared by 4 bases and J by 0 bases, with 0 bases between. Germline V gene lookup returns CDR1 SNHLY and CDR2 FYNNEI. This CDR3 region has 11 residues. In DNA, the CDR3 is TGTGCCAGCAGTGCTAACTATGGCTACACCTTC. This codes for CASSANYGYTF.

The genes are TRBV25-1 and TRBJ2-2; 9 positions agree with TRBD2. Looked up from germline, CDR1 is MGHDK and CDR2 is SYGVNS. CDR3 size: 15 residues. The V segment lost 5 bases and the J segment 4 bases; nucleotides outside the gene matches: 5. CDR3 DNA: TGTGCCAGCAGTTTAGCGGGAGTTCGCACCGGGGAGCTGTTTTTT. Its protein product is CASSLAGVRTGELFF.

This clone came up a few times. V gene TRBV7-2 combines with J gene TRBJ2-1, with 12 bases matching TRBD2. J lost 2 bases, V lost 2 bases, and 4 bases had no gene match. Germline CDR1 reads SGHTA; CDR2 reads FQGNSA. There are 17 residues in the CDR3. In nucleotides, the CDR3 is TGTGCCAGCAGCTTACTAGCGGGAGGGGGAGCCTACAATGAGCAGTTCTTC. This translates into CASSLLAGGGAYNEQFF. Supplemented by reference TRBV7-2 and TRBJ2-1, the full variable domain reads GAGVSQSPSNKVTEKGKDVELRCDPISGHTALYWYRQSLGQGLEFLIYFQGNSAPDKSGLPSDRFSAERTGGSVSTLTIQRTQQEDSAVYLCASSLLAGGGAYNEQFFGPGTRLTVL.